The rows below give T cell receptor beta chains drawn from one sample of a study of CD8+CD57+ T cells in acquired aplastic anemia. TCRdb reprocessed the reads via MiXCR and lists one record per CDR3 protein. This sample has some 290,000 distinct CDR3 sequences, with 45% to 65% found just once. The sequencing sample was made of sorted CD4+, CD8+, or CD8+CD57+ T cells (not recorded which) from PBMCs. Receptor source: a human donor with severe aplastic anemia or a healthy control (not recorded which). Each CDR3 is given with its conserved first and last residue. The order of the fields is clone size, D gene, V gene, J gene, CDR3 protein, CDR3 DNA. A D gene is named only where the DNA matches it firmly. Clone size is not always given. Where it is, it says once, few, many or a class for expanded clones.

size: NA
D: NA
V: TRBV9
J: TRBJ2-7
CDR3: CASGRWGSSYEQYF
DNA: TGTGCCAGCGGTCGTTGGGGCAGCTCCTACGAGCAGTACTTC

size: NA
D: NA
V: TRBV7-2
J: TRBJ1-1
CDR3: CASSFKSRGVRAFF
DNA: TGTGCCAGCAGCTTTAAGTCTAGGGGGGTTCGAGCTTTCTTT

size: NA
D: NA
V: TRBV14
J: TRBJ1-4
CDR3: CASSQFGTTGKLFF
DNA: TGTGCCAGCAGCCAATTCGGGACTACTGGAAAACTGTTTTTT

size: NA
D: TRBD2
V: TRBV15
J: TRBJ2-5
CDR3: CATSTPLAGVETQYF
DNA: TGTGCCACCAGCACCCCCCTAGCGGGAGTTGAGACCCAGTACTTC

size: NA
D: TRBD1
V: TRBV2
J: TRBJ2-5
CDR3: CASSLAGQGKETQYF
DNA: TGTGCCAGCAGTTTGGCGGGACAGGGGAAAGAGACCCAGTACTTC

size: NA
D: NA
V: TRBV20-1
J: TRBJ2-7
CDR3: CSARADREGEQYF
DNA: TGCAGTGCTAGAGCGGACAGGGAGGGCGAGCAGTACTTC

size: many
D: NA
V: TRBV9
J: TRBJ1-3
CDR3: CASSVEGKLSGNTIYF
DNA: TGTGCCAGCAGCGTAGAAGGGAAGTTATCTGGAAACACCATATATTTT

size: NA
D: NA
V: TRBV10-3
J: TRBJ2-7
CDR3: CAIARGGGYEQYF
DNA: TGTGCCATCGCAAGGGGCGGCGGCTACGAGCAGTACTTC

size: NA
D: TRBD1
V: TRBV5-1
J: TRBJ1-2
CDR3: CASSLGDSNYGYTF
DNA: TGCGCCAGCAGCTTGGGGGACAGCAACTATGGCTACACCTTC

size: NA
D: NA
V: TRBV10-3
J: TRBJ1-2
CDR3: CAISESTKGGNYGYTF
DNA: TGTGCCATCAGTGAGTCGACCAAGGGCGGTAACTATGGCTACACCTTC

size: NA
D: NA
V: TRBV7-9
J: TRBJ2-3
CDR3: CASSSRGANTQYF
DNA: TGTGCCAGCAGCTCCCGGGGGGCAAATACGCAGTATTTT

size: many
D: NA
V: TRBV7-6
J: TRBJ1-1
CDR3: CASSLAWGTEAFF
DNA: TGTGCCAGCAGCTTAGCTTGGGGCACTGAAGCTTTCTTT

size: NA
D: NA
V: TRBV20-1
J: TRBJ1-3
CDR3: CSAPTTSEFTGNTTYF
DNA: TGCAGTGCCCCGACCACGTCGGAGTTCACTGGAAACACCACATATTTT

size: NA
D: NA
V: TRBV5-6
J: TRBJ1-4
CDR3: CASSLISPGEVLFF
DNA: TGTGCCAGCAGCCTAATATCACCGGGTGAAGTACTGTTTTTT

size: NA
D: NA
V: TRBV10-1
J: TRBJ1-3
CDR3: CASSPGGSNTIYF
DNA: TGCGCCAGCTCCCCGGGGGGCTCGAACACCATATATTTT

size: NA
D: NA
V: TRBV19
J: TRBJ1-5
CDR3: CASKGGRSNQPQHF
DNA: TGTGCCAGTAAGGGAGGTAGGAGCAATCAGCCCCAGCATTTT

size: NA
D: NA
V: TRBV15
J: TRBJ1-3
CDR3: CATSARGQLSGNTIYF
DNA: TGTGCCACATCCGCCCGCGGACAGCTCTCTGGAAACACCATATATTTT

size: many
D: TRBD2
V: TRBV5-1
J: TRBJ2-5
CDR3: CASSLATSSGWPETQYF
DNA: TGCGCCAGCAGCTTGGCGACTAGCTCAGGGTGGCCAGAGACCCAGTACTTC

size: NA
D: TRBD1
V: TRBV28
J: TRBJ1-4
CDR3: CASSTAGQGTNEKLFF
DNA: TGTGCCAGCAGTACCGCCGGACAGGGAACTAATGAAAAACTGTTTTTT

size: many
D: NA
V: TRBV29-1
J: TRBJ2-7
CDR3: CSVVQGSYEQYF
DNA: TGCAGCGTTGTTCAGGGCTCCTACGAGCAGTACTTC

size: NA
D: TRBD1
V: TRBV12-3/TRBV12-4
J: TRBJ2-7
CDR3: CASSFGQGMNTGEQYF
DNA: TGTGCCAGCAGTTTCGGACAGGGGATGAACACCGGGGAGCAGTACTTC

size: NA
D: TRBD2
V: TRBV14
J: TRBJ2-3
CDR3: CASSQTSGRDTQYF
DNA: TGTGCCAGCAGCCAAACTAGCGGGAGAGATACGCAGTATTTT

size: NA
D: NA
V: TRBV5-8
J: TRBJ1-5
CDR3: CASSLRGRSKQPQHF
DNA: TGTGCCAGCAGCCTGAGAGGTCGTAGCAAGCAGCCCCAGCATTTT

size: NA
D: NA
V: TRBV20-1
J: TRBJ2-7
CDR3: CSARDRRGASYEQYF
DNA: TGCAGTGCTAGAGATCGACGGGGGGCCTCCTACGAGCAGTACTTC

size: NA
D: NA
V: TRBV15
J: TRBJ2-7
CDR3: CATSTGHPYEQYF
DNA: TGTGCCACCAGCACGGGGCATCCCTACGAGCAGTACTTC

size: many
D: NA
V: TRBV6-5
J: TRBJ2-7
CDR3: CASSYERGSYEQYF
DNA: TGTGCCAGCAGTTACGAACGAGGGTCCTACGAGCAGTACTTC

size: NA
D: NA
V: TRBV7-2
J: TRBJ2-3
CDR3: CASSLRTGGYGTDTQYF
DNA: TGTGCCAGCAGCTTACGTACCGGCGGGTACGGCACAGATACGCAGTATTTT

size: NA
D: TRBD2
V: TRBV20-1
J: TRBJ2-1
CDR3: CSAQGLWEDEQFF
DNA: TGCAGTGCTCAGGGACTATGGGAGGATGAGCAGTTCTTC

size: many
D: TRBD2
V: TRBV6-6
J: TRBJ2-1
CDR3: CASSYQGLAGVYNEQFF
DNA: TGTGCCAGCAGTTATCAAGGACTAGCGGGGGTCTACAATGAGCAGTTCTTC

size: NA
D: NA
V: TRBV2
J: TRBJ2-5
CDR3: CASRTGTQYF
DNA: TGTGCCAGCAGAACAGGGACCCAGTACTTC

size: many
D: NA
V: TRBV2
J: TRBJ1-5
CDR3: CASGRDSNQPQHF
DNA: TGTGCCAGCGGTAGGGATAGCAATCAGCCCCAGCATTTT

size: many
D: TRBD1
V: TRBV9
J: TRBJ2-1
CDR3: CASSARDRDNEQFF
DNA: TGTGCCAGCAGCGCCCGGGACAGGGATAATGAGCAGTTCTTC

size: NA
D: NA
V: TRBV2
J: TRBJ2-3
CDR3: CASPGLLTDTQYF
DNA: TGTGCCAGCCCGGGACTCCTCACAGATACGCAGTATTTT

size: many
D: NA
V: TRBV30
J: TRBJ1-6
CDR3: CAWSSNGHLNSPLHF
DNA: TGTGCCTGGAGTTCTAATGGCCACCTTAATTCACCCCTCCACTTT

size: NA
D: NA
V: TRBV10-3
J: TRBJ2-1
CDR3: CAIRGEDPYNEQFF
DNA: TGTGCCATCAGGGGGGAAGATCCCTACAATGAGCAGTTCTTC

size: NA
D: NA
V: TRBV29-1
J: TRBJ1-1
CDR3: CSALELVVNTEAFF
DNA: TGCAGCGCATTAGAACTGGTTGTGAACACTGAAGCTTTCTTT

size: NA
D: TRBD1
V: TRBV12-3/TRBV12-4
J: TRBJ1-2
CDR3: CASRSYGTVGYTF
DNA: TGTGCCAGCAGATCCTACGGGACAGTAGGCTACACCTTC

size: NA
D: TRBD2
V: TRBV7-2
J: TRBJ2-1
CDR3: CASSLRTSGGPYNEQFF
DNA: TGTGCCAGCAGCCTTCGGACTAGCGGGGGGCCGTACAATGAGCAGTTCTTC

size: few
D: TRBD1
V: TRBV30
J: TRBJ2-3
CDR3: CAWGQGSGTQYF
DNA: TGTGCCTGGGGACAGGGGTCAGGTACGCAGTATTTT

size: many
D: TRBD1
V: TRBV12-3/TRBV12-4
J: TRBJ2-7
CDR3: CASSRTGDYEQYF
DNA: TGTGCCAGCAGTCGGACAGGGGACTACGAGCAGTACTTC

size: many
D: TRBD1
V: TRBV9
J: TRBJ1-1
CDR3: CASSVQGGDTEAFF
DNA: TGTGCCAGCAGCGTACAGGGGGGAGATACTGAAGCTTTCTTT

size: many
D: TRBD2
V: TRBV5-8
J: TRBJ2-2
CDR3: CASSLDLRLAGISGELFF
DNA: TGTGCCAGCAGCTTGGACCTAAGACTAGCGGGGATCTCCGGGGAGCTGTTTTTT

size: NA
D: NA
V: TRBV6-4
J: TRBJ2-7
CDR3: CASSDSMYKTYEQYF
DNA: TGTGCCAGCAGTGACTCCATGTACAAAACCTACGAGCAGTACTTC

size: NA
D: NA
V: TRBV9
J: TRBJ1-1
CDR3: CASSPYDTEAFF
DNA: TGTGCCAGCAGCCCTTATGACACTGAAGCTTTCTTT

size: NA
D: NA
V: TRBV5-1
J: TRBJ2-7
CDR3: CASNQGGSAGDSYEQYF
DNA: TGTGCCAGCAATCAGGGTGGGTCGGCCGGGGATAGTTACGAGCAGTACTTC

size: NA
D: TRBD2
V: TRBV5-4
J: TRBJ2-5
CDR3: CASSPKAGGIGETQYF
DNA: TGTGCCAGCAGCCCTAAAGCGGGGGGAATCGGAGAGACCCAGTACTTC

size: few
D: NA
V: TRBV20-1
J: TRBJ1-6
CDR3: CSASRQAMDSPLHF
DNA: TGCAGTGCTAGCAGACAGGCCATGGATTCACCCCTCCACTTT

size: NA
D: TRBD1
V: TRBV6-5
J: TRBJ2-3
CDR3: CASSKTGQPDTQYF
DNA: TGTGCCAGCAGCAAGACAGGGCAGCCAGATACGCAGTATTTT

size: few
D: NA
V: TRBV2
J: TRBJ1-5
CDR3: CASGIIPVGQPQHF
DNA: TGTGCCAGCGGGATCATCCCGGTTGGACAGCCCCAGCATTTT

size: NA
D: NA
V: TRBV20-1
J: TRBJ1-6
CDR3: CSARGPKGDLHF
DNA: TGCAGTGCTAGAGGCCCGAAGGGGGACCTCCACTTT

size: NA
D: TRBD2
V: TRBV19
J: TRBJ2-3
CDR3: CASLRGTGGGTDTQYF
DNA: TGTGCCAGTCTGCGGGGTACGGGAGGGGGCACAGATACGCAGTATTTT

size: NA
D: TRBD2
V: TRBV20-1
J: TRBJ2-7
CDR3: CSAGGLEREQYF
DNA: TGCAGTGCGGGAGGGCTAGAGCGCGAGCAGTACTTC

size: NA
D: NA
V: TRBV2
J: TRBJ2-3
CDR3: CASGSWTSTDTQYF
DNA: TGTGCCAGCGGTTCATGGACTAGCACAGATACGCAGTATTTT

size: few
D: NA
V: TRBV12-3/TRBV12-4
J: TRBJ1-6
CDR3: CASTSSSYNSPLHF
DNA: TGTGCCAGCACCTCGAGCTCCTATAATTCACCCCTCCACTTT

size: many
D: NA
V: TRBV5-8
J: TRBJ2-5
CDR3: CASTAGGGQETQYF
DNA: TGTGCCAGCACCGCAGGGGGGGGACAAGAGACCCAGTACTTC

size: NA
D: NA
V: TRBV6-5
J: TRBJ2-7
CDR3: CASSPLTGAYEQYF
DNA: TGTGCCAGCAGTCCCTTGACAGGAGCCTACGAGCAGTACTTC

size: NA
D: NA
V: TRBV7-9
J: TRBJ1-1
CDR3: CASSLGGVEAFF
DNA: TGTGCCAGCAGCTTAGGCGGGGTTGAAGCTTTCTTT

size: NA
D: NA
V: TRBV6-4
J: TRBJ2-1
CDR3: CASSDTTRRSYNEQFF
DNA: TGTGCCAGCAGTGACACGACCCGCCGCTCCTACAATGAGCAGTTCTTC